The 13 T cell receptor beta chains reported below all come from one sample, sequenced in a study of human T cells and chemical hapten exposure. TCRdb re-called the 5' RACE reads through MiXCR, storing one row per CDR3 protein. The sample holds 130,000 or so distinct CDR3 sequences, about 4.3% seen once. Someone pulled total RNA out of unfractionated whole blood. The source is a female donor in good health.

This clonotype was seen many times. This rearrangement joins TRBV7-7 to TRBJ2-3, with 9 bases fitting TRBD2. After removal of 2 bases from V and 2 bases from J, the junction contained 2 bases not matched to a gene. The germline gives CDR1 SSHAT, CDR2 FNYEAQ (reference sequence). This CDR3 contains 15 residues. CDR3 sequence reads: CASSLLAGSTDTQYF. The CDR3 nucleotides are TGTGCCAGCAGCTTACTAGCGGGGTCCACAGATACGCAGTATTTT.

This clonotype came up many times. The genes are TRBV5-1 and TRBJ2-5; D gene uncertain. Trimming took 0 bases from V and 7 from J, leaving 13 bases between them. Germline V lookup: CDR1 SGHRS, CDR2 YFSETQ. This CDR3 is built from 14 residues. The CDR3 loop reads CASSLESSSGTQYF. CDR3 nucleotide sequence: TGCGCCAGCAGCTTGGAGTCCTCATCGGGGACCCAGTACTTC.

This clonotype was found many times. The chain has TRBV7-2 and TRBJ2-3; D may be TRBD2 (5 bases). The CDR3 spans 17 residues. Germline V lookup: CDR1 SGHTA, CDR2 FQGNSA. V was shortened by 0 bases and J by 3 bases, with 16 bases between the two germline ends. CDR3 amino acids: CASSLAIRARGTDTQYF. The CDR3 nucleotides read TGTGCCAGCAGCTTAGCGATCCGAGCGCGAGGGACAGATACGCAGTATTTT. Filled out from reference TRBV7-2 and TRBJ2-3, the complete variable domain reads GAGVSQSPSNKVTEKGKDVELRCDPISGHTALYWYRQSLGQGLEFLIYFQGNSAPDKSGLPSDRFSAERTGGSVSTLTIQRTQQEDSAVYLCASSLAIRARGTDTQYFGPGTRLTVL.

This clonotype was detected many times. This rearrangement joins TRBV7-2 to TRBJ1-1; D is unclear. Germline CDR1 and CDR2: SGHTA and FQGNSA. With 0 bases removed from V and 5 bases from J, the gap between germline ends came to 7 bases. This CDR3 is built from 13 residues. The DNA of the CDR3 is TGTGCCAGCAGCTTAGCTGTGGGGACTGAAGCTTTCTTT. Translated: CASSLAVGTEAFF.

This clonotype has at least ten counts. V is TRBV6-5 and J is TRBJ1-2, with D perhaps matching TRBD1 (5 bases). This CDR3 has 13 amino acids. The germline V and J ends were trimmed by 6 bases and 5 bases, with 13 bases remaining between them. Germline V lookup: CDR1 MNHEY, CDR2 SVGAGI. CDR3 in DNA: TGTGCCAGCAGACGGACAACTGTTTATGGCTACACCTTC. Protein product: CASRRTTVYGYTF.

A word on this clonotype: A much larger clone is a single base away; this may be a read error. The rearrangement uses TRBV7-2 and TRBJ1-4; D ambiguous. This CDR3 has 15 residues. The germline CDR1 and CDR2 sequences are SGHTA and FQGNSA. For the CDR3, the DNA is TGTGCCAGCGGCTTAAGACGGAGCCTTAATGAAAAACTGTTTTTT. This translates into CASGLRRSLNEKLFF.

This clonotype was picked up many times. The genes are TRBV7-3 and TRBJ2-2; no clear D. The germline V gene encodes CDR1 SGHTA and CDR2 FQGTGA. V lost 2 bases and J 4 bases, leaving 11 bases between the germline ends. There are 15 residues in the CDR3. CDR3 sequence (DNA): TGTGCCAGCAGCTTAGGTCCTCGTCCCACCGGGGAGCTGTTTTTT. Translating gives CASSLGPRPTGELFF.

This clonotype has ten or more counts. This chain's CDR3 is CSARTGGEKLFF. Written as DNA, the CDR3 is TGCAGTGCTCGGACAGGGGGTGAAAAACTGTTTTTT. The chain joins TRBV20-1 to TRBJ1-4; 10 bases are shared with TRBD1. CDR3 length equals 12 residues. Germline trimming cut 5 bases from V and 7 bases from J; bases unmatched to any gene: 1. Germline V gives CDR1 DFQATT, CDR2 SNEGSKA (reference sequence).

This clonotype was seen many times. This chain links TRBV19 with TRBJ2-7; unclear D gene. The CDR3 is 14 amino acids. From germline, CDR1 is LNHDA and CDR2 SQIVND (reference sequence). The V gene lost 3 bases and the J gene lost 0 bases, with 9 bases spanning the gap. In DNA form, the CDR3 reads TGTGCCAGTAGTATTGGGCAGGCCTCCTACGAGCAGTACTTC. As protein: CASSIGQASYEQYF.

This sequence joins TRBV5-6 and TRBJ1-1; D remains ambiguous. The CDR3 totals 15 residues. CDR1 is SGHDT, CDR2 YYEEEE, per germline. V lost 1 base and J lost 3, with 13 bases in between. CDR3 in amino acids: CASSLSRGKDTEAFF. The CDR3 DNA follows: TGTGCCAGCAGCTTGTCTCGTGGCAAGGACACTGAAGCTTTCTTT. The full variable domain, its missing parts supplied by reference TRBV5-6 and TRBJ1-1, is DAGVTQSPTHLIKTRGQQVTLRCSPKSGHDTVSWYQQALGQGPQFIFQYYEEEERQRGNFPDRFSGHQFPNYSSELNVNALLLGDSALYLCASSLSRGKDTEAFFGQGTRLTVV.

This clonotype was counted ten times or more. The chain joins TRBV6-2 or TRBV6-3 to TRBJ2-2, with a possible D match to TRBD2 (5 bases). Germline loops: CDR1 MNHEY, CDR2 SVGEGT. V was trimmed by 6 bases and J by 3 bases, leaving 14 bases between them. This CDR3 comprises 15 residues. In nucleotides, the CDR3 is TGTGCCAGCAGACGTCCGACCGGGGACACCGGGGAGCTGTTTTTT. This codes for CASRRPTGDTGELFF.

This clonotype was counted between two and nine times. This chain joins TRBV28 and TRBJ1-5; D may be TRBD1 (5 bases). Germline CDR1 is MDHEN and CDR2 is SYDVKM. The CDR3 runs 14 residues. The ends were cut back, 5 bases at V and 6 bases at J, with 14 bases in the middle. The CDR3 DNA reads TGTGCCAGCAGTGCATTCGGGGGGTCTCAGCCCCAGCATTTT. Translated, it gives CASSAFGGSQPQHF.

This clonotype was counted at least ten times. The chain recombines TRBV28 with TRBJ1-5; possibly TRBD1 for D (5 bases). Per germline, CDR1 MDHEN and CDR2 SYDVKM. This CDR3 comprises 15 residues. The V end was cut by 3 bases, the J end by 2 bases, with 11 bases between. CDR3 sequence: CASSLGGEGNQPQHF. CDR3 DNA: TGTGCCAGCAGTTTGGGAGGGGAAGGCAATCAGCCCCAGCATTTT.